This passage covers 23 T cell receptor beta chains from one sample sequenced in a study of identical twins. TCRdb reprocessed the 5' RACE reads via MiXCR and lists one record per CDR3 protein. The sample has roughly 750,000 distinct CDR3 sequences; roughly 20% are singletons. These data also formed part of another study, on T cells expressing NK-cell markers.

The sample was PBMCs. These TCRs come from a woman between 18 and 29 years old in good health.

This clonotype came up a few times. The V call is TRBV7-9, the J call TRBJ2-3; D perhaps matches TRBD2 (5 bases). The CDR3 covers 15 residues. Germline assignment: CDR1 SEHNR and CDR2 FQNEAQ (reference sequence). V gave up 3 bases and J gave up 6 bases, with 16 bases separating them. The CDR3 protein is CASSFYSLAKDTQYF. DNA of the CDR3: TGTGCCAGCAGCTTTTACAGTCTAGCAAAGGATACGCAGTATTTT.

A few counts support this clonotype. V gene TRBV20-1 combines with J gene TRBJ2-5; D remains ambiguous. The CDR3 is 13 amino acids. CDR1 and CDR2 (germline): DFQATT, SNEGSKA (reference sequence). V was clipped by 3 bases and J by 5 bases, with 13 bases between them. DNA for the CDR3: TGCAGTGCTAGGGGCAGCTTGGGGGAGACCCAGTACTTC. It specifies CSARGSLGETQYF.

This clonotype showed up just a few times. V and J are TRBV20-1 and TRBJ2-5; 9 nucleotides match TRBD1. Germline V gene data show CDR1 as DFQATT and CDR2 as SNEGSKA (reference sequence). The CDR3 runs 13 residues. With V trimmed by 5 bases and J by 5 bases, 6 bases remained unmatched. CDR3 in DNA: TGCAGTGCTGTTTACAGGGGGCCGGAGACCCAGTACTTC. Protein product: CSAVYRGPETQYF.

The V and J genes are TRBV6-1 and TRBJ2-1; 14 nucleotides agree with TRBD2. After removal of 7 bases from V and 7 bases from J, the junction contained 6 bases not matched to a gene. The CDR3 totals 15 residues. The germline V gene encodes CDR1 MNHNS and CDR2 SASEGT. DNA of the CDR3: TGTGCCAGCACCTCCGGGACTAGCGGGAGTAATGAGCAGTTCTTC. It translates to CASTSGTSGSNEQFF.

This clonotype was picked up a small number of times. This CDR3 reads CASSYGAGGDTEAFF. CDR3 in DNA: TGTGCCAGCAGTTACGGGGCCGGGGGGGACACTGAAGCTTTCTTT. The J gene is TRBJ1-1, the V gene TRBV6-5; the D gene is possibly TRBD1 (5 bases). The germline gives CDR1 MNHEY, CDR2 SVGAGI. Trimming pared 2 bases from V and 3 bases from J, leaving 13 bases between. The CDR3 consists of 15 residues.

The J gene is TRBJ2-1, the V gene TRBV6-2 or TRBV6-3; 8 bases agree with TRBD1. Trimming at V came to 7 bases and at J to 7 bases, leaving 9 bases not matched to a gene. The CDR3 covers 14 residues. The germline CDR1 and CDR2 sequences are MNHEY and SVGEGT. CDR3 region: CASTRTGSWNEQFF. The DNA for the CDR3 is TGTGCCAGCACCCGGACAGGGTCTTGGAATGAGCAGTTCTTC.

J is TRBJ2-2 and V is TRBV5-1; D unresolved. Germline-derived CDR1 and CDR2 are SGHRS and YFSETQ. Trimming removed 4 bases at V and 2 bases at J, with 12 bases between. This CDR3 has 15 amino acids. CDR3 sequence (DNA): TGCGCCAGCAGCCTTCCCCTTACAAACACCGGGGAGCTGTTTTTT. Its translation: CASSLPLTNTGELFF. Full variable domain (remainder filled in from reference TRBV5-1 and TRBJ2-2): KAGVTQTPRYLIKTRGQQVTLSCSPISGHRSVSWYQQTPGQGLQFLFEYFSETQRNKGNFPGRFSGRQFSNSRSEMNVSTLELGDSALYLCASSLPLTNTGELFFGEGSRLTVL.

This chain links TRBV6-5 with TRBJ2-5; 7 bases are a match to TRBD2. V lost 3 bases and J lost 4; bases outside the gene matches: 8. The CDR3 contains 15 residues. Germline assignment: CDR1 MNHEY and CDR2 SVGAGI. CDR3 sequence: CASSYGGEGRETQYF. In DNA form, the CDR3 reads TGTGCCAGCAGTTATGGCGGGGAGGGCCGAGAGACCCAGTACTTC.

This clonotype was counted many times. V is TRBV29-1 and J is TRBJ2-3; D call uncertain. The CDR3 loop spans 15 amino acids. Deletions cut 6 bases from V and 9 bases from J, with 25 bases between. Per germline, CDR1 SQVTM and CDR2 ANQGSEA. Here the CDR3 DNA reads TGCAGCGTGGCGCTTCGTTTGGCTCCCATGCGCACGCAGTATTTT. The encoded protein is CSVALRLAPMRTQYF.

This clonotype was detected once. The chain is built from TRBV6-4 and TRBJ2-1, with a weak D call TRBD1 (6 bases). Trimming left V 10 bases short and J 4 bases short, with 11 bases between. This CDR3 is built from 12 residues. CDR1 and CDR2 (germline): MRHNA, SNTAGT. The CDR3: CATLDRYNEQFF. In nucleotides, the CDR3 is TGTGCCACCTTGGACAGATACAATGAGCAGTTCTTC.

The chain carries TRBV10-2 and TRBJ2-1; 12 bases align to TRBD2. The CDR3 is made up of 15 amino acids. V gave up 7 bases and J gave up 7 bases; unmatched junction bases: 8. CDR1 and CDR2 (germline): WSHSY, SAAADI. CDR3 bases: TGCGCCAGCAATGGGGGACTAGCGGGTGAAAATGAGCAGTTCTTC. Its protein is CASNGGLAGENEQFF.

Only one count was recorded for this clonotype. The chain links TRBV12-3 or TRBV12-4 to TRBJ1-4; TRBD1 might be the D (5 bases). The CDR3 is 15 residues long. Trimming shortened V by 3 bases and J by 7 bases, and 15 bases separated the two germline ends. CDR3 sequence reads: CASSFGGGISEKLFF. For the CDR3, the DNA is TGTGCCAGCAGTTTCGGGGGGGGTATCAGTGAAAAACTGTTTTTT.

The chain joins TRBV20-1 to TRBJ2-3, with TRBD2 matching 11 bases. Per the germline V gene, CDR1 is DFQATT and CDR2 is SNEGSKA (reference sequence). The CDR3 has 18 residues. CDR3 DNA sequence: TGCAGGGCCCTCGCTAGACCTAGCGGGAGGCCTAGCACAGATACGCAGTATTTT. Translating it yields CRALARPSGRPSTDTQYF.

This clonotype came up many times. The chain links TRBV13 to TRBJ2-2, with 8 bases lining up with TRBD1. V lost 7 bases, J lost 5 bases, and 12 bases stayed unmatched. This CDR3 is built from 16 residues. Germline-derived CDR1 and CDR2 are PRHDT and FYEKMQ (reference sequence). CDR3 amino acids: CASTLLTGVRTGELFF. CDR3 DNA sequence: TGTGCCAGCACCCTCCTGACAGGGGTGAGAACCGGGGAGCTGTTTTTT.

This chain connects TRBV7-9 to TRBJ1-4; D is possibly TRBD1 (5 bases). V shed 5 bases and J shed 5 bases, with 9 bases lying between them. This CDR3 has 13 amino acids. Germline values: CDR1 SEHNR, CDR2 FQNEAQ (reference sequence). CDR3 coding DNA: TGTGCCAGCAGCCACGGGGGAAATGAAAAACTGTTTTTT. Translated: CASSHGGNEKLFF.

The chain is built from TRBV20-1 and TRBJ1-1; a weak D match, TRBD1 (5 bases). The CDR3 runs 17 residues. Trimming pared 3 bases from V and 3 bases from J, leaving 23 bases between. CDR1 DFQATT and CDR2 SNEGSKA come from the germline V gene (reference sequence). CDR3 DNA sequence: TGCAGTGCTAGGGGAATCCCGTCTGGGGGAGTCTACACTGAAGCTTTCTTT. It translates to CSARGIPSGGVYTEAFF.

The V call is TRBV7-9, the J call TRBJ2-2; D call uncertain. V was pared by 2 bases and J by 1 base, with 11 bases between. This CDR3 spans 16 amino acids. Germline V gene lookup returns CDR1 SEHNR and CDR2 FQNEAQ (reference sequence). The CDR3 nucleotides read TGTGCCAGCAGCTTAAGGGCAGCTGTGAACACCGGGGAGCTGTTTTTT. Translation gives CASSLRAAVNTGELFF.

This clonotype has a count of ten or more. The chain couples TRBV12-3 or TRBV12-4 to TRBJ2-7; D is ambiguous. This CDR3 is 11 amino acids long. V was pared by 3 bases and J by 8 bases, with 8 bases between. The CDR3 here is CASSFVDQQYF. CDR3 DNA: TGTGCCAGCAGTTTTGTTGACCAGCAGTACTTC.

This clonotype was seen a handful of times. V is TRBV5-1 and J is TRBJ2-3; the D gene is possibly TRBD2 (6 bases). Germline values: CDR1 SGHRS, CDR2 YFSETQ. V was cut by 4 bases and J by 7 bases, with 16 bases left in between. This CDR3 has 14 residues. The DNA for the CDR3 is TGCGCCAGCAGCCGGGGACTTCGAACGAATACGCAGTATTTT. Residues: CASSRGLRTNTQYF.

This clonotype was seen only a few times. The chain recombines TRBV4-3 with TRBJ2-7, with D maybe TRBD1 (5 bases). The V gene lost 4 bases and the J gene lost 2 bases, with 9 bases spanning the gap. Germline CDR1 is LGHNA and CDR2 is YSLEER. The CDR3 covers 13 residues. The CDR3 sequence is CASSRGRAYEQYF. DNA of the CDR3: TGCGCCAGCAGCCGGGGCAGGGCCTACGAGCAGTACTTC.

The chain uses TRBV29-1 and TRBJ2-1; D is ambiguous. The ends were cut back, 1 base at V and 3 bases at J, with 7 bases in the middle. The CDR3 runs to 13 residues. Germline V lookup: CDR1 SQVTM, CDR2 ANQGSEA. CDR3 region: CSVEGQIYNEQFF. CDR3 nucleotides: TGCAGCGTTGAAGGACAAATCTACAATGAGCAGTTCTTC.

The table lists this clonotype with many counts. The gene calls are TRBV7-2 and TRBJ1-3; no firm D call. The V end was cut by 5 bases, the J end by 0 bases, with 14 bases between. The CDR3 is made up of 16 amino acids. CDR1 is SGHTA and CDR2 is FQGNSA in the germline V gene. Here the CDR3 reads CASSRQAGRSGNTIYF. CDR3 DNA sequence: TGTGCCAGCAGCCGTCAGGCAGGCCGCTCTGGAAACACCATATATTTT.

This clonotype was seen only a few times. V gene TRBV7-2 combines with J gene TRBJ1-4; 7 bases are a match to TRBD1. V shed 3 bases, J shed 7 bases, and the junction held 8 bases outside the gene matches. The length of the CDR3 is 15 residues. CDR1 is SGHTA, CDR2 FQGNSA, per germline. Here the CDR3 reads CASSFSRGQIEKLFF. For the CDR3, the DNA is TGTGCCAGCAGCTTTAGTAGGGGGCAGATTGAAAAACTGTTTTTT.